The 16 T cell receptor beta chains below all came from one sample that was sequenced in a study of monozygotic twins with inflammatory bowel disease. TCRdb reworked the 5' RACE reads into one entry per CDR3 protein, no DNA. The repertoire table contains 200,000 to 250,000 distinct CDR3 sequences. The sample was blood. Receptors originate from a human donor with ulcerative colitis or Crohn's disease, or a healthy co-twin of an affected twin (not recorded which).

The chain is built from TRBV6-1 and TRBJ1-6. The V gene's germline CDR1 is MNHNS and CDR2 SASEGT. The CDR3 sequence is 14 residues long. CDR3 sequence: CASGSPGTTSPLHF.

V gene TRBV5-1 combines with J gene TRBJ2-1; lacking DNA, the TRBD2 call made by TCRdb goes unchecked. CDR3 length equals 15 residues. Germline values: CDR1 SGHRS, CDR2 YFSETQ. CDR3: CASSSPKRGNNEQFF.

The chain is built from TRBV5-4 and TRBJ1-1; TCRdb's D call, TRBD1, is unchecked because there is no DNA. Germline V lookup: CDR1 SGHNT, CDR2 YYREEE (reference sequence). The CDR3 is 20 residues long. The chain's CDR3 is CASSFPSLGGGAPMNTEAFF. Based on the CDR3 plus reference TRBV5-4 and TRBJ1-1, the full variable domain is ETGVTQSPTHLIKTRGQQVTLRCSSQSGHNTVSWYQQALGQGPQFIFQYYREEENGRGNFPPRFSGLQFPNYSSELNVNALELDDSALYLCASSFPSLGGGAPMNTEAFFGQGTRLTVV.

The chain carries TRBV19 and TRBJ2-1; the TRBD1 assignment by TCRdb is unverifiable without DNA. Germline CDR1 reads LNHDA; CDR2 reads SQIVND (reference sequence). The CDR3 totals 16 residues. The chain's CDR3 is CASGVQGGPFYNEQFF.

The rearrangement uses TRBV20-1 and TRBJ2-7. Germline V CDR1 and CDR2: DFQATT, SNEGSKA (reference sequence). The CDR3 has 11 amino acids. The CDR3 region is CSARRGYEQYF.

This chain uses TRBV7-8 with TRBJ2-7. The CDR3 has 11 residues. Per germline, CDR1 SGHVS and CDR2 FQNEAQ. CDR3 sequence reads: CASSRYYEQYF.

The chain uses TRBV5-4 and TRBJ1-1. Germline assignment: CDR1 SGHNT and CDR2 YYREEE (reference sequence). CDR3 length: 14 amino acids. The CDR3 is CASSLDVIEAEAFF.

The V gene is TRBV12-3 or TRBV12-4, the J gene TRBJ1-1. This CDR3 is 14 amino acids long. This CDR3 is CASRRRELNTEAFF.

The CDR3 sequence is CSVVNSGGVISDTQYF. The J gene is TRBJ2-3, the V gene TRBV29-1; checking the TCRdb D call of TRBD2 is not possible without DNA. The CDR3 covers 16 residues. Germline CDR1 is SQVTM and CDR2 is ANQGSEA.

V gene TRBV5-6 combines with J gene TRBJ1-4; TCRdb outputs TRBD1, but without DNA this stays unchecked. The CDR3 sequence is 16 residues long. Germline CDR1 is SGHDT and CDR2 is YYEEEE. CDR3: CASSFDTGGLGEKLFF.

The chain combines TRBV7-8 with TRBJ1-2; TCRdb indicates TRBD1, and absent DNA this call remains unverified. Germline V CDR1 and CDR2: SGHVS, FQNEAQ. The CDR3 length is 17 residues. CDR3 loop: CASSRLLTDRLRGGYTF.

V gene TRBV12-3 or TRBV12-4 combines with J gene TRBJ1-5; TCRdb returns TRBD1, unconfirmable since there is no DNA. CDR3 size: 17 residues. The CDR3 is CASSLAVGTGGSQPQHF.

This chain connects TRBV4-1 to TRBJ1-1; TCRdb's D gene call, TRBD1, goes unchecked for lack of DNA. CDR3 length: 14 amino acids. CDR1 is MGHRA, CDR2 YSYEKL, per germline. The CDR3 spells CASSRGDRGAEAFF.

The chain employs TRBV12-3 or TRBV12-4 and TRBJ1-1. CDR3 length: 13 residues. The CDR3 spells CASSQSVNTEAFF.

This clonotype is deemed medium-sized by its frequency. The rearrangement links TRBV5-6 to TRBJ1-1; TCRdb outputs TRBD1, but without DNA this stays unchecked. Germline V lookup: CDR1 SGHDT, CDR2 YYEEEE. The CDR3 spans 14 residues. CDR3: CASSHPRGGTEAFF.

The rearrangement uses TRBV7-9 and TRBJ2-7; TCRdb selects TRBD1, and the lack of DNA leaves this call unchecked. The CDR3 totals 14 residues. Germline V lookup: CDR1 SEHNR, CDR2 FQNEAQ (reference sequence). CDR3 loop: CASSSQGFGYEQYF.